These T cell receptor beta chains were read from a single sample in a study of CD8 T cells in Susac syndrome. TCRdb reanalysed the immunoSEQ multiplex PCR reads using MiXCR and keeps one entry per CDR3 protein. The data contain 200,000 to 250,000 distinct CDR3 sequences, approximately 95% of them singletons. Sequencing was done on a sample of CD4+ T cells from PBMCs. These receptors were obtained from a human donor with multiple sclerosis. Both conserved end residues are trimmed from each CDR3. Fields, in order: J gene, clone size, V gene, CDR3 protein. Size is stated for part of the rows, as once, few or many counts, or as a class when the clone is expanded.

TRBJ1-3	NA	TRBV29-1	SVAPGGGGNTIY
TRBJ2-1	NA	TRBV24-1	ATSRHPYNEQF
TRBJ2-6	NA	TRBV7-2	ASSFPGDVNVLT
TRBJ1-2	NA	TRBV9	ASSEGAGVSGYT
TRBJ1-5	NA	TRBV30	AWGTAGQGIYQPQH
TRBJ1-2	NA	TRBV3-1	ASSQYSPWTANYGYT
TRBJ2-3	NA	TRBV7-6	ASSLVAGLGADTQY
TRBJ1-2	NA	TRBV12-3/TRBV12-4	ASSLEQGYGYT
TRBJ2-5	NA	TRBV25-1	ASSLPRGEGETQY
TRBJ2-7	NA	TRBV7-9	ASTRGGYEQY
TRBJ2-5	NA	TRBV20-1	SARGAGGQETQY
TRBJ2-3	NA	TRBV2	ASSTVSQY
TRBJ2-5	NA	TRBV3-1	ASSQLGQGVGTQY
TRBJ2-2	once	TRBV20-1	SGAENTGELF
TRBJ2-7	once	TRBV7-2	ASSLMGIEQY
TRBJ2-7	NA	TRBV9	ASSAGTTRSYEQY
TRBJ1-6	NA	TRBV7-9	ASSLGGYNSPLH
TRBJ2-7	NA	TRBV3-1	ASSQWGLEQY
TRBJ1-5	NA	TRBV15	ATSRQPGGNQPQH
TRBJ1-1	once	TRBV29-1	SVDETEAF
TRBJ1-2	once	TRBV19	ASSMVRQSYGYT
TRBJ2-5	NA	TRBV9	ASSVGTSGADQETQY
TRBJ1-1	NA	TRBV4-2	ASSQDPSETEAF
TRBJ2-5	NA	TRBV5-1	ASSLNDEETQY
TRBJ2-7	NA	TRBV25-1	ASSETPKQY
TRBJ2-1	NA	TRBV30	AFSGGPREQF
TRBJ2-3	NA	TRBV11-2	ASSPPTGDTQY
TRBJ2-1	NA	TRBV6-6	ASSYYLGGSYNEQF
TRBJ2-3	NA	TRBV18	ASSLERQGTDTQY
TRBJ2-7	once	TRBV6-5	ASSYSFGGGAWEQY
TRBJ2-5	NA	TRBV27	ASSFTGQRETQY
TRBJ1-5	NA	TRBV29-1	SVGQGNQPQH
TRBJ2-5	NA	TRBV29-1	SSGTSSGQETQY
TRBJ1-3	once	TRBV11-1	ASSFHLGTGGELTGNTIY
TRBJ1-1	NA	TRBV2	ASSPKSGVNTEAF
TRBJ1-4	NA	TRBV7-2	ASSKAPGEKLF
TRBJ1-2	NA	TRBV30	AWSIQFNYGYT
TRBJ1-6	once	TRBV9	ASSVEQGNSPLH
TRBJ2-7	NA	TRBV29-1	SVEEMEGASYEQY
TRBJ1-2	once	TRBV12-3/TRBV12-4	ASSFREFYGYT